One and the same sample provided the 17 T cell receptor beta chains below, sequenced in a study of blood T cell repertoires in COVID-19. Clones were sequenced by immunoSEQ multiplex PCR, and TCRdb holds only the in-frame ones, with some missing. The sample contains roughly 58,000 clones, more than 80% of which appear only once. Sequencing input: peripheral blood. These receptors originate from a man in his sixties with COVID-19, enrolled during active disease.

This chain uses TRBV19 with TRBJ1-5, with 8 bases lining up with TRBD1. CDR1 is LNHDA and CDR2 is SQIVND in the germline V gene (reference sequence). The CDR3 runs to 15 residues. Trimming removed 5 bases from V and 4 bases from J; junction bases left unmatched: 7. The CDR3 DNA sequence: TGTGCCAGTAGTTCCGGACAGGGCCCAAATCAGCCCCAGCATTTT. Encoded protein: CASSSGQGPNQPQHF.

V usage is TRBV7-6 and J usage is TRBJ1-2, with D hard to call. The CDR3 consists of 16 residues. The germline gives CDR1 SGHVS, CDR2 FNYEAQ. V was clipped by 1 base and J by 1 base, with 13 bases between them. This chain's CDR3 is CASSLEARALNYGYTF. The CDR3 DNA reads TGTGCCAGCAGCTTAGAAGCCCGCGCTCTTAACTATGGCTACACCTTC.

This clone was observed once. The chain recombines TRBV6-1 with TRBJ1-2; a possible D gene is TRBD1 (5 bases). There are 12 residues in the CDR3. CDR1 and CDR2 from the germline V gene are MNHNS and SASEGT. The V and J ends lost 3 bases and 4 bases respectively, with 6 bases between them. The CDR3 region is CASSEGGYGYTF. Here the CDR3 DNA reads TGTGCCAGCAGTGAGGGGGGCTATGGCTACACCTTC.

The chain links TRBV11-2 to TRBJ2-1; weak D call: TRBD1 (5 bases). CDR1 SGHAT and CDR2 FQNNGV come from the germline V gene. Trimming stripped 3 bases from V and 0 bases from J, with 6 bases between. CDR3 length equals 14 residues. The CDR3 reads CASSFQGSYNEQFF. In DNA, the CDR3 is TGTGCCAGCAGCTTTCAGGGCTCCTACAATGAGCAGTTCTTC. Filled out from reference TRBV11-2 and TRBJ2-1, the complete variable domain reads EAGVAQSPRYKIIEKRQSVAFWCNPISGHATLYWYQQILGQGPKLLIQFQNNGVVDDSQLPKDRFSAERLKGVDSTLKIQPAKLEDSAVYLCASSFQGSYNEQFFGPGTRLTVL.

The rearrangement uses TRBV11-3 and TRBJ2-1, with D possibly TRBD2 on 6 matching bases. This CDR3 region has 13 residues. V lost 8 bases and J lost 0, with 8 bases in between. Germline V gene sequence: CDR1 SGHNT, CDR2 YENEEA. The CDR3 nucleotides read TGTGCCAGCCTCGGGAGCTCCTACAATGAGCAGTTCTTC. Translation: CASLGSSYNEQFF.

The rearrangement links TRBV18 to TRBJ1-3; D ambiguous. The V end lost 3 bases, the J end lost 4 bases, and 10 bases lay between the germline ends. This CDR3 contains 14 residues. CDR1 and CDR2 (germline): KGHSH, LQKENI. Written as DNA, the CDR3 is TGTGCCAGCTCACCGTCTCACAGAGGAAACACCATATATTTT. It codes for CASSPSHRGNTIYF.

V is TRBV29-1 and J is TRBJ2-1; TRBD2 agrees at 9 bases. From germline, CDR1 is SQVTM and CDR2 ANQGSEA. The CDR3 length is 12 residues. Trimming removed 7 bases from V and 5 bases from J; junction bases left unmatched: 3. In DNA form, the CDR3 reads TGCAGCGCGTCTAGCGGGGACAATGAGCAGTTCTTC. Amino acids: CSASSGDNEQFF.

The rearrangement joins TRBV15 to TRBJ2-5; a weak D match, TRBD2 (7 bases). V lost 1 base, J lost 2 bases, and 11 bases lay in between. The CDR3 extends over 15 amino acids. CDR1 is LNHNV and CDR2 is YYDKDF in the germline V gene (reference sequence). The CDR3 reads CATSRGEGGQETQYF. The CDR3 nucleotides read TGTGCCACCAGCAGAGGGGAGGGGGGTCAAGAGACCCAGTACTTC.

The CDR3 here is CASSQVYRGEQYF. In DNA, the CDR3 is TGTGCCAGCAGCCAAGTGTATCGGGGCGAGCAGTACTTC. This chain uses TRBV3-1 (or the pseudogene TRBV3-2) with TRBJ2-7, with a possible D match to TRBD2 (5 bases). V was trimmed by 1 base and J by 6 bases, leaving 10 bases between them. The CDR3 spans 13 residues. Germline-derived CDR1 and CDR2 are LGHDT and YNNKEL (reference sequence).

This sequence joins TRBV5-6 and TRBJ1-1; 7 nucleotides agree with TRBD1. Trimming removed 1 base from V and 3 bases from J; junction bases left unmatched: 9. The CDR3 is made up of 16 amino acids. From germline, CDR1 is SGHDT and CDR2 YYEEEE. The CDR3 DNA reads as TGTGCCAGCAGCTTGATGGCAGGGGGAAGGTACACTGAAGCTTTCTTT. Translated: CASSLMAGGRYTEAFF.

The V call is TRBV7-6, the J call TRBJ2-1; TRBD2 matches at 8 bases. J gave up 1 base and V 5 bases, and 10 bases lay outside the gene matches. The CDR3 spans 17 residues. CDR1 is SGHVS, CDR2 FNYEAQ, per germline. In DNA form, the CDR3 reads TGTGCCAGCAGCCCATGGACTAGCTCCCGATCCTACAATGAGCAGTTCTTC. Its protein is CASSPWTSSRSYNEQFF.

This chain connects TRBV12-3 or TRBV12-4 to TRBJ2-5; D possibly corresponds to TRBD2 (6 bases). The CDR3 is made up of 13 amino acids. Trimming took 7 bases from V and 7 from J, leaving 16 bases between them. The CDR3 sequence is CASTGAGFGTQYF. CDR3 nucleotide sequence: TGTGCCAGCACTGGTGCGGGGTTTGGGACCCAGTACTTC.

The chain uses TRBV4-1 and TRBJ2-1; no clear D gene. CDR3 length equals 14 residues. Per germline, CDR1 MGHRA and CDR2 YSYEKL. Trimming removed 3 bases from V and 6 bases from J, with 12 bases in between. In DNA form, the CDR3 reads TGCGCCAGCAGCCAGGTCATGCTCGGCAATGAGCAGTTCTTC. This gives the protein CASSQVMLGNEQFF.

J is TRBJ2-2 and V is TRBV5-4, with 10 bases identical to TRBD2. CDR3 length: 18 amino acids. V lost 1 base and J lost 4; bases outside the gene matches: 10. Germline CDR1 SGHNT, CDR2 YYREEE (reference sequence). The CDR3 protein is CASSLSKLAGGSTGELFF. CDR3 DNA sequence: TGTGCCAGCAGCTTGTCCAAATTAGCGGGAGGATCCACCGGGGAGCTGTTTTTT.

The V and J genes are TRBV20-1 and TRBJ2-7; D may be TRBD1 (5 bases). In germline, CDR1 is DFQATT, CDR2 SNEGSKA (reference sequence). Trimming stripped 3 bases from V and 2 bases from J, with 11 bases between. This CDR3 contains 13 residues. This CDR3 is CSASHDRAYEQYF. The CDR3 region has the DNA TGCAGTGCTAGTCATGACAGAGCCTACGAGCAGTACTTC.

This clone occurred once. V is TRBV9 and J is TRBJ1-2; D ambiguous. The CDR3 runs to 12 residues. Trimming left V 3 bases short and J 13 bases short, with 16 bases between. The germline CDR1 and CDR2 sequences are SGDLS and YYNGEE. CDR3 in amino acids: CASSEKNKRGTF. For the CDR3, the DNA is TGTGCCAGCAGCGAAAAAAATAAACGGGGCACCTTC.

CDR3 sequence: CASSGTGRDNEQFF. CDR3 bases: TGCGCCAGCAGCGGCACGGGAAGGGACAATGAGCAGTTCTTC. The rearrangement uses TRBV4-1 and TRBJ2-1, with D perhaps matching TRBD2 (5 bases). CDR3 size: 14 residues. Germline loops: CDR1 MGHRA, CDR2 YSYEKL. Trimming removed 5 bases from V and 5 bases from J, with 13 bases in between.